Shown below are 10 T cell receptor beta chains from a single sample sequenced in a study of blood T cell repertoires in COVID-19. Repertoires were generated with immunoSEQ multiplex PCR, while TCRdb's copy carries only in-frame clones and drops some. The table records about 94,000 clones, about 87% of them present only once. The sequenced sample consisted of peripheral blood. Receptors originate from a human donor with acute or convalescent COVID-19. The donor label of this sample is uncertain.

The V and J genes are TRBV7-2 and TRBJ2-5; D gene ambiguous. V dropped 5 bases and J dropped 5 bases, with 6 bases sitting between them. The CDR3 has 11 amino acids. Germline CDR1 SGHTA, CDR2 FQGNSA. The DNA for the CDR3 is TGTGCCAGCAGCGCCGGGGAGACCCAGTACTTC. It translates to CASSAGETQYF.

The V call is TRBV21-1, the J call TRBJ2-5; TRBD2 is the table's D call and was not checked against the DNA. TRBV21-1 is annotated as a pseudogene. This CDR3 spans 14 amino acids. CDR3 nucleotide sequence: TGTGCCAGCAGCGAGGGCGGCGGCCCGCGGACCCAGTACTTC. It translates to CASSEGGGPRTQYF.

This rearrangement joins TRBV28 to TRBJ1-4, with 7 bases lining up with TRBD1. CDR1 is MDHEN, CDR2 SYDVKM, per germline. This CDR3 comprises 14 residues. The V segment lost 6 bases and the J segment 13 bases; nucleotides outside the gene matches: 14. This chain's CDR3 is CASSPRTGGLRLFF. DNA for the CDR3: TGTGCCAGCAGCCCCAGGACAGGAGGTCTAAGACTGTTTTTT.

The genes are TRBV7-2 and TRBJ2-7; 10 bases align to TRBD1. This CDR3 region has 16 residues. CDR1 SGHTA and CDR2 FQGNSA come from the germline V gene. J lost 3 bases, V lost 0 bases, and 5 bases had no gene match. The CDR3 bases are TGTGCCAGCAGCTTAGCGGGGGACAGGGGACTCTACGAGCAGTACTTC. Amino acids: CASSLAGDRGLYEQYF.

The CDR3 is CASSLVATSGFSYEQYF. CDR3 sequence (DNA): TGTGCCAGCAGCTTAGTGGCGACTAGCGGGTTCTCCTACGAGCAGTACTTC. J is TRBJ2-7 and V is TRBV7-2, with 10 bases that match TRBD2. The V and J ends lost 1 base and 0 bases, in that order; junction bases with no gene match: 6. Per the germline V gene, CDR1 is SGHTA and CDR2 is FQGNSA. This CDR3 is built from 17 residues.

The rearrangement uses TRBV3-1 (or the pseudogene TRBV3-2) and TRBJ1-2; tentatively, D is TRBD1 (5 bases). The germline V gene encodes CDR1 LGHDT and CDR2 YNNKEL (reference sequence). Trimming shortened V by 4 bases and J by 5 bases, and 20 bases separated the two germline ends. This CDR3 contains 16 residues. The CDR3 protein is CASSRGGIQATYGYTF. The CDR3 bases are TGTGCCAGCAGCCGAGGAGGGATACAGGCGACTTATGGCTACACCTTC.

This clone appeared a single time. This chain connects TRBV24-1 to TRBJ2-3; 9 bases match TRBD2. V gave up 3 bases and J gave up 2 bases; unmatched junction bases: 5. CDR1 and CDR2 (germline): KGHDR, SFDVKD. The CDR3 is 16 residues long. The CDR3 DNA reads as TGTGCCACCAGTGATATGCTAGCGGGGCACACAGATACGCAGTATTTT. Amino acids: CATSDMLAGHTDTQYF.

The gene calls are TRBV6-5 and TRBJ1-4, with D possibly TRBD1 on 5 matching bases. Trimming left V 8 bases short and J 0 bases short, with 10 bases between. The germline CDR1 and CDR2 sequences are MNHEY and SVGAGI. The CDR3 extends over 14 amino acids. The CDR3 is CASGSGTTNEKLFF. CDR3 nucleotide sequence: TGTGCCAGCGGATCAGGGACAACTAATGAAAAACTGTTTTTT.

The table lists this clone with a count of one. V gene TRBV11-2 combines with J gene TRBJ1-4; D ambiguous. V was cut by 1 base and J by 7 bases, with 13 bases left in between. This CDR3 is built from 15 residues. The V gene's germline CDR1 is SGHAT and CDR2 FQNNGV. In DNA, the CDR3 is TGTGCCAGCAGCTTAGCTCTGGAGGCAAGTGAAAAACTGTTTTTT. Translation gives CASSLALEASEKLFF.

The chain uses TRBV7-2 and TRBJ1-1; possibly TRBD1 for D (5 bases). V was shortened by 4 bases and J by 0 bases, with 12 bases between the two germline ends. The germline V gene encodes CDR1 SGHTA and CDR2 FQGNSA. The CDR3 extends over 15 amino acids. The CDR3 is CASSSLDNMNTEAFF. CDR3 coding DNA: TGTGCCAGCAGCTCCTTGGACAACATGAACACTGAAGCTTTCTTT.